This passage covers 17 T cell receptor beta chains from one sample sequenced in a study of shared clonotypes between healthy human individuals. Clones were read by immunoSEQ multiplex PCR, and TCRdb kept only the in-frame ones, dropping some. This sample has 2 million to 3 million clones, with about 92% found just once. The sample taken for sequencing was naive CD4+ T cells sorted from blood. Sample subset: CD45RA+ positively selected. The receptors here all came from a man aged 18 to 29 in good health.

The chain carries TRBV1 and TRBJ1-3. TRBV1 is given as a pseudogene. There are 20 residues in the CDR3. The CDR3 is CTSSQGPGPLPAFSGNTIYF. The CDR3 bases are TGCACCAGCAGCCAAGGCCCCGGGCCGCTCCCCGCATTCTCTGGAAACACCATATATTTT.

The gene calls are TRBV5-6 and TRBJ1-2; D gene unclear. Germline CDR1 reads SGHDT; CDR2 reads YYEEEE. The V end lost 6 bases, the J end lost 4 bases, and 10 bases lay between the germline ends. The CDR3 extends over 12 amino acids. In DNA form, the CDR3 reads TGTGCCAGCACCTCGGAAGTCTATGGCTACACCTTC. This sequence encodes CASTSEVYGYTF.

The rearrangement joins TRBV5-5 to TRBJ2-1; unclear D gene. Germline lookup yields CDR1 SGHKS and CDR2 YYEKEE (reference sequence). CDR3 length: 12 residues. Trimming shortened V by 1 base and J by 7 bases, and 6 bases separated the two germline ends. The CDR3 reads CASSLNVNEQFF. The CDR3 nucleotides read TGTGCCAGCAGCTTGAATGTTAATGAGCAGTTCTTC. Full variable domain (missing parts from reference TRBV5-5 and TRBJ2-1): DAGVTQSPTHLIKTRGQQVTLRCSPISGHKSVSWYQQVLGQGPQFIFQYYEKEERGRGNFPDRFSARQFPNYSSELNVNALLLGDSALYLCASSLNVNEQFFGPGTRLTVL.

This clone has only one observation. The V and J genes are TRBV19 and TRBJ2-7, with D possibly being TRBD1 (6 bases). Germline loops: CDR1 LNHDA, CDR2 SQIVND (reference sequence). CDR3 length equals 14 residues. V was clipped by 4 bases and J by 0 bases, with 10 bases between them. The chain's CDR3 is CASSNTGLSYEQYF. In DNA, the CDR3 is TGTGCCAGTAGTAACACAGGGCTCTCCTACGAGCAGTACTTC.

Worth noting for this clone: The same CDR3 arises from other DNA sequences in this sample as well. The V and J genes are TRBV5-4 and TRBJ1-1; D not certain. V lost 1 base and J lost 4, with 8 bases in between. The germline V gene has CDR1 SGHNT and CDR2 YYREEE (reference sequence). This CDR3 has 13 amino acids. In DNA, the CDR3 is TGTGCCAGCAGCTTGCCCGGGAGCACTGAAGCTTTCTTT. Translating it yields CASSLPGSTEAFF.

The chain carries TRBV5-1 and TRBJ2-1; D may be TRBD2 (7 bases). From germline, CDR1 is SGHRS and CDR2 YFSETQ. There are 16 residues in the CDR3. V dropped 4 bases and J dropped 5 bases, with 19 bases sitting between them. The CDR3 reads CASSPQTRGGNNEQFF. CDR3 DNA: TGCGCCAGCAGCCCCCAGACGAGGGGGGGTAACAATGAGCAGTTCTTC. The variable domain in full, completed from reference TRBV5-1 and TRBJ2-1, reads KAGVTQTPRYLIKTRGQQVTLSCSPISGHRSVSWYQQTPGQGLQFLFEYFSETQRNKGNFPGRFSGRQFSNSRSEMNVSTLELGDSALYLCASSPQTRGGNNEQFFGPGTRLTVL.

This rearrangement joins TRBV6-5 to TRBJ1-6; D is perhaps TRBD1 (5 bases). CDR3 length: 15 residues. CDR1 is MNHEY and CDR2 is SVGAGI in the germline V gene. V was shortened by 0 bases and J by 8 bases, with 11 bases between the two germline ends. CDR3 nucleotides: TGTGCCAGCAGTTACTCTTGGGACGGAGATTCACCCCTCCACTTT. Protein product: CASSYSWDGDSPLHF.

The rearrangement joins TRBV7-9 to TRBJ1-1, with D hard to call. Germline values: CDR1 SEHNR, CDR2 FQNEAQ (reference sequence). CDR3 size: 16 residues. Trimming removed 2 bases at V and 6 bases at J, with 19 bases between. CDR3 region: CASSLFGHKKYPEAFF. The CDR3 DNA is TGTGCCAGCAGCTTATTTGGCCATAAAAAGTATCCTGAAGCTTTCTTT.

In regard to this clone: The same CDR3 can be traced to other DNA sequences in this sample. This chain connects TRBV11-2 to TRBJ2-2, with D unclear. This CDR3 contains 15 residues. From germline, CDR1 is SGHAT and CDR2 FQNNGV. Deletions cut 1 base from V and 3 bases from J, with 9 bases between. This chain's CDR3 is CASSLGQVHTGELFF. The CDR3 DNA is TGTGCCAGCAGCTTAGGGCAGGTGCACACCGGGGAGCTGTTTTTT.

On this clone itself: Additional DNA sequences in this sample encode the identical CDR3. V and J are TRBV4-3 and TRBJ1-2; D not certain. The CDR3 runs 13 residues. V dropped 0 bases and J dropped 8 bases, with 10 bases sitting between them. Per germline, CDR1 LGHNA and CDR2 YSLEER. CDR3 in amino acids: CASSQEQGYGYTF. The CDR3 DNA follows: TGCGCCAGCAGCCAAGAACAAGGATACGGCTACACCTTC.

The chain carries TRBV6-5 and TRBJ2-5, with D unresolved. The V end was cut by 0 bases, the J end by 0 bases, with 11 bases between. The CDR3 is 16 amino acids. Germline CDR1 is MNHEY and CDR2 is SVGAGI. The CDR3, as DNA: TGTGCCAGCAGTTACTCGAAGGGCAGATACCAAGAGACCCAGTACTTC. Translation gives CASSYSKGRYQETQYF.

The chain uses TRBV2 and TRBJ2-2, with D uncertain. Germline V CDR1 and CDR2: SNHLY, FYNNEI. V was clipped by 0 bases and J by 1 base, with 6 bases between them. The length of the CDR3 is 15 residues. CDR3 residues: CASSEAPGNTGELFF. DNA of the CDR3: TGTGCCAGCAGTGAAGCACCGGGGAACACCGGGGAGCTGTTTTTT.

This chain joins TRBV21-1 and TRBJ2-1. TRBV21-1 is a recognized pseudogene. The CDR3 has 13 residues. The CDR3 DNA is TGTGCCAGCACTTTAGTCCCAAGGAATGAGCAGTTCTTC. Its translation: CASTLVPRNEQFF.

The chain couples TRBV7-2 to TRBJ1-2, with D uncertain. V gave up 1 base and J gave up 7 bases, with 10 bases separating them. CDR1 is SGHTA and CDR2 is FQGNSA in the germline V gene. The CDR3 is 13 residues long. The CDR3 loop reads CASSLEGGFGYTF. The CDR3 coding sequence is TGTGCCAGCAGCTTAGAAGGAGGGTTTGGCTACACCTTC.

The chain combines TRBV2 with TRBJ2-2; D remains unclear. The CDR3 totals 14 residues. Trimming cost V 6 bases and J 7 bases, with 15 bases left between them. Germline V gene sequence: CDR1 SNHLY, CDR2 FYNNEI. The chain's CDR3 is CASRRASLGGELFF. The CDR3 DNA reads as TGTGCCAGCAGACGGGCCTCCCTGGGCGGGGAGCTGTTTTTT.

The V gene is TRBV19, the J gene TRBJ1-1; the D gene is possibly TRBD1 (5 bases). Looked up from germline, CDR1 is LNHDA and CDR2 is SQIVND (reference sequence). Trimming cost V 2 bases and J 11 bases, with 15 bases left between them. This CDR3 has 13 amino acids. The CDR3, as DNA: TGTGCCAGTAGTATAAGGGGATTCGACTGGGCTTTCTTT. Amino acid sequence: CASSIRGFDWAFF.

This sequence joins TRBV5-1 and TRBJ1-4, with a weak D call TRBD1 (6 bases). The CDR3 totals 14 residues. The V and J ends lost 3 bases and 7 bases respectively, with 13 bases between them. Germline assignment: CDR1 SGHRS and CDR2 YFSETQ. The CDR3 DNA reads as TGCGCCAGCAGCTCCGGACAGAATCTTGAAAAACTGTTTTTT. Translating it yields CASSSGQNLEKLFF.